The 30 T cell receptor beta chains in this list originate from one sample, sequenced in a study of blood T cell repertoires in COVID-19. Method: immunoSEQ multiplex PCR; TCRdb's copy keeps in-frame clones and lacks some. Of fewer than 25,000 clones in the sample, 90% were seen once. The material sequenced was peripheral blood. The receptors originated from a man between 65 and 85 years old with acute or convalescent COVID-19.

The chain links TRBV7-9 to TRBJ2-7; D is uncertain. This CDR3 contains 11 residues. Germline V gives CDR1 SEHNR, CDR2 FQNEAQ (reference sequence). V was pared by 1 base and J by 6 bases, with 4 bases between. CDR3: CASSLVGEQYF. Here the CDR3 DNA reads TGTGCCAGCAGCTTAGTCGGCGAGCAGTACTTC.

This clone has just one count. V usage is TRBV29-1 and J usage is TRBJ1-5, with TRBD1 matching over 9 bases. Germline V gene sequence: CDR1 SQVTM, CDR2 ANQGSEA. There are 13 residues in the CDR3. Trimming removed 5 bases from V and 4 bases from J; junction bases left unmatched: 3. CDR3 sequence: CSVQTGGNQPQHF. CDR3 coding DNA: TGCAGCGTTCAGACAGGGGGTAATCAGCCCCAGCATTTT. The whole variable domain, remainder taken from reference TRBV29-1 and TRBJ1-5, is SAVISQKPSRDICQRGTSLTIQCQVDSQVTMMFWYRQQPGQSLTLIATANQGSEATYESGFVIDKFPISRPNLTFSTLTVSNMSPEDSSIYLCSVQTGGNQPQHFGDGTRLSIL.

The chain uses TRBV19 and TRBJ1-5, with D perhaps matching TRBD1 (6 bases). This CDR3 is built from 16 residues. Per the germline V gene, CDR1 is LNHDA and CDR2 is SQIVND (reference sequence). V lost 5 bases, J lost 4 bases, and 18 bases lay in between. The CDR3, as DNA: TGTGCCAGTAGTCATGGATTAGGGGGGGAAAATCAGCCCCAGCATTTT. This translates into CASSHGLGGENQPQHF.

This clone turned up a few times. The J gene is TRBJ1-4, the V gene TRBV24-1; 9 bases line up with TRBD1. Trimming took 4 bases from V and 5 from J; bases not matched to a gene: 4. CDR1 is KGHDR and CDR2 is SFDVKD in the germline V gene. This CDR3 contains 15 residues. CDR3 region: CATSDSGTGNEKLFF. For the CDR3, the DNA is TGTGCCACCAGTGACTCCGGGACAGGGAATGAAAAACTGTTTTTT.

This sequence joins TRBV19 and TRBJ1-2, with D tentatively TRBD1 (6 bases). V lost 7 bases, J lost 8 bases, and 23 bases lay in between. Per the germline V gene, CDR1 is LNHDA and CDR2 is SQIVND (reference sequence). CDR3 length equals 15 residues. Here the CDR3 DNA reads TGTGCCAGTACGAGACAGTTCGGGACACCTAGGGGCTACACCTTC. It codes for CASTRQFGTPRGYTF.

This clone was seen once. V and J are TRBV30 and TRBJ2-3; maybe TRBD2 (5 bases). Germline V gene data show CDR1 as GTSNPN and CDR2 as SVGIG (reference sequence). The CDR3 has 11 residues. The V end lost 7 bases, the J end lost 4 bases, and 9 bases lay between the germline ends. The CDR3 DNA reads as TGTGCCTTCTCGGGGTCAGATACGCAGTATTTT. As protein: CAFSGSDTQYF.

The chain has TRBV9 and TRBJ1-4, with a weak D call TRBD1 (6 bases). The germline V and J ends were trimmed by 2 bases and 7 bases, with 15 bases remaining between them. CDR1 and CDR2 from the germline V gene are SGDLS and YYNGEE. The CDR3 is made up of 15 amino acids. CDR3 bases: TGTGCCAGCAGCGTCCGGGGGGGCGAGGGTGAAAAACTGTTTTTT. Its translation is CASSVRGGEGEKLFF.

The CDR3 loop reads CAWSGGQGAQLNQPQHF. DNA for the CDR3: TGTGCCTGGAGTGGAGGACAGGGGGCCCAGTTGAATCAGCCCCAGCATTTT. This chain uses TRBV30 with TRBJ1-5; TRBD1 matches at 11 bases. The V gene's germline CDR1 is GTSNPN and CDR2 SVGIG (reference sequence). The CDR3 has 17 residues. Trimming took 1 base from V and 4 from J; bases not matched to a gene: 9.

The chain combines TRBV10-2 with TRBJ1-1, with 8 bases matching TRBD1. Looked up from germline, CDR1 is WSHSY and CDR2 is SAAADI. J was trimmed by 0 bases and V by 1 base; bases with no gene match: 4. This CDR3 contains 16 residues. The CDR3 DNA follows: TGCGCCAGCAGTGAGTACAGGGGGAACATGAACACTGAAGCTTTCTTT. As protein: CASSEYRGNMNTEAFF.

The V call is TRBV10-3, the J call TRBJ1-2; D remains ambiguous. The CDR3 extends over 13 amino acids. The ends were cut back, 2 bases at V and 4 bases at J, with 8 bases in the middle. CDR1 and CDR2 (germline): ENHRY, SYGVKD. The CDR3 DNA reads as TGTGCCATCAGTGAGGCCCGGGGCTATGGCTACACCTTC. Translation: CAISEARGYGYTF.

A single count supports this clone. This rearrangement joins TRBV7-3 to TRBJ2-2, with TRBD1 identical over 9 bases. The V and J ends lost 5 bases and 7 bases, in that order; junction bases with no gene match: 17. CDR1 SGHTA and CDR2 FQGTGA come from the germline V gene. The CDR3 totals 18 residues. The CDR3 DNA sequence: TGTGCCAGCAGCCCCCTTCGGTGGGACAGGGCGGTTGGCGGGGAGCTGTTTTTT. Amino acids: CASSPLRWDRAVGGELFF.

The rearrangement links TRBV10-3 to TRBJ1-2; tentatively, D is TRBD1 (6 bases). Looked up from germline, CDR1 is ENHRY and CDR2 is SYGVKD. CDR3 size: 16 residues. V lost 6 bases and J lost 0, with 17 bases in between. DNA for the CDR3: TGTGCCATCAGGGAACAGGGATTAAAAGCTAACTATGGCTACACCTTC. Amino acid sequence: CAIREQGLKANYGYTF.

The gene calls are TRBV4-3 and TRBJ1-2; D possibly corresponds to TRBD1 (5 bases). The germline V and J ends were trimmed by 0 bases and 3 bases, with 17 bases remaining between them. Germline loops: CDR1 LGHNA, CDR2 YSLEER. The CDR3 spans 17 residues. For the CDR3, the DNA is TGCGCCAGCAGCCAAGATCGGCAGGGACTTTCCGACTATGGCTACACCTTC. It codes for CASSQDRQGLSDYGYTF.

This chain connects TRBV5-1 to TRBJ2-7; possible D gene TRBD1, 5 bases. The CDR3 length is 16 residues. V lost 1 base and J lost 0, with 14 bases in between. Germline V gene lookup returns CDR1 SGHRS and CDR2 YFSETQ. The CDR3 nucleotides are TGCGCCAGCAGCTTGAATAACCTGGGGCGCTCCTACGAGCAGTACTTC. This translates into CASSLNNLGRSYEQYF.

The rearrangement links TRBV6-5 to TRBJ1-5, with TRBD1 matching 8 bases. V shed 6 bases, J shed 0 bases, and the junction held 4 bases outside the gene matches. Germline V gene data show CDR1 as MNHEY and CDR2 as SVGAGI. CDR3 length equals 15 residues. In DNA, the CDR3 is TGTGCCAGCAGAACAGGGGGATATAGCAATCAGCCCCAGCATTTT. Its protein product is CASRTGGYSNQPQHF.

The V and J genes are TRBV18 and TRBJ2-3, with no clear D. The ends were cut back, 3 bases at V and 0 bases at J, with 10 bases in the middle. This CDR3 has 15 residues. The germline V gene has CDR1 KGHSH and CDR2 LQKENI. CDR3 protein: CASSPGPSSTDTQYF. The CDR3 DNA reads TGTGCCAGCTCACCGGGCCCCTCAAGCACAGATACGCAGTATTTT. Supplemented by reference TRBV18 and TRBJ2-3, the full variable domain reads NAGVMQNPRHLVRRRGQEARLRCSPMKGHSHVYWYRQLPEEGLKFMVYLQKENIIDESGMPKERFSAEFPKEGPSILRIQQVVRGDSAAYFCASSPGPSSTDTQYFGPGTRLTVL.

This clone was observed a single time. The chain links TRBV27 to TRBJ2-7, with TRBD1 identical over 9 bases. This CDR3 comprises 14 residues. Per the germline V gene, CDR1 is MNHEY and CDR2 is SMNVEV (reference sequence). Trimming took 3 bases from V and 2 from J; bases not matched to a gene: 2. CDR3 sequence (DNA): TGTGCCAGCAGTTTTACAGGGGGCGCCTACGAGCAGTACTTC. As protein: CASSFTGGAYEQYF.

The CDR3 spells CASSPQGGSNQPQHF. The CDR3 DNA reads TGTGCCAGCAGCCCACAGGGTGGGAGCAATCAGCCCCAGCATTTT. This sequence joins TRBV9 and TRBJ1-5, with D maybe TRBD1 (6 bases). Germline CDR1 reads SGDLS; CDR2 reads YYNGEE. Trimming stripped 4 bases from V and 1 base from J, with 12 bases between. This CDR3 comprises 15 residues.

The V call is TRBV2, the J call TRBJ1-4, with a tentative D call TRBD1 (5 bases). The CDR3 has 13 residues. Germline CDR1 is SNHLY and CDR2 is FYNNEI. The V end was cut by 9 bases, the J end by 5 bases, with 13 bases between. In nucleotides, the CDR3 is TGTGCCAGTTTACAGGAGACCAATGAAAAACTGTTTTTT. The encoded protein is CASLQETNEKLFF.

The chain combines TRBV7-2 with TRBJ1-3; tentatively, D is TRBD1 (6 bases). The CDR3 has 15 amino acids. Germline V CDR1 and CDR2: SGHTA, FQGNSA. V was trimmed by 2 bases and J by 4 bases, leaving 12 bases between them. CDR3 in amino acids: CASSLQGFGGNTIYF. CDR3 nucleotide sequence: TGTGCCAGCAGCTTACAGGGGTTTGGGGGAAACACCATATATTTT. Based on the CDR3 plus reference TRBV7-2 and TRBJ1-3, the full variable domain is GAGVSQSPSNKVTEKGKDVELRCDPISGHTALYWYRQSLGQGLEFLIYFQGNSAPDKSGLPSDRFSAERTGGSVSTLTIQRTQQEDSAVYLCASSLQGFGGNTIYFGEGSWLTVV.

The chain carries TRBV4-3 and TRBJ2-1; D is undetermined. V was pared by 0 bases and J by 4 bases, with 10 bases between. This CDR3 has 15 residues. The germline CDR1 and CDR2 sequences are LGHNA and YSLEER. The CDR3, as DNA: TGCGCCAGCAGCCAAGATCGCGACTTTTACAATGAGCAGTTCTTC. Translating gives CASSQDRDFYNEQFF.

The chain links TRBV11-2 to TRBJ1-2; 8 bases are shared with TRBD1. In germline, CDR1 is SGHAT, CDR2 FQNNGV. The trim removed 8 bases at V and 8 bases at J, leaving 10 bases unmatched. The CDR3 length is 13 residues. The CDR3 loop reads CASGLTGVYGYTF. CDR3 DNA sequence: TGTGCCAGCGGTTTGACAGGGGTCTACGGCTACACCTTC.

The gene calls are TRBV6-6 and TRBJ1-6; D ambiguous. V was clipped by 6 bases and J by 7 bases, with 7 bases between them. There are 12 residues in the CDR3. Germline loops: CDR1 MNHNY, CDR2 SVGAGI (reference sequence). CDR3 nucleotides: TGTGCCAGCAGGAGCTCCAATTCACCCCTCCACTTT. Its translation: CASRSSNSPLHF.

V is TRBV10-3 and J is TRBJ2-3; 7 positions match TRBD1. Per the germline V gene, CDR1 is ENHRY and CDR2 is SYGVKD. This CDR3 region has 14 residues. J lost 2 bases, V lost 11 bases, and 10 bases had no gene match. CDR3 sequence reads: CAVKTGTDTDTQYF. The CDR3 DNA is TGTGCCGTTAAAACCGGGACAGACACAGATACGCAGTATTTT.

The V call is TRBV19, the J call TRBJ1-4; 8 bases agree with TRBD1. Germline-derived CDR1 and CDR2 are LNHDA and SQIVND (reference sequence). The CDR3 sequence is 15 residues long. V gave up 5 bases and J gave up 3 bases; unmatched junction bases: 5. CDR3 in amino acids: CASSGMTGANEKLFF. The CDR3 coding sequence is TGTGCCAGTAGTGGAATGACAGGGGCTAATGAAAAACTGTTTTTT.

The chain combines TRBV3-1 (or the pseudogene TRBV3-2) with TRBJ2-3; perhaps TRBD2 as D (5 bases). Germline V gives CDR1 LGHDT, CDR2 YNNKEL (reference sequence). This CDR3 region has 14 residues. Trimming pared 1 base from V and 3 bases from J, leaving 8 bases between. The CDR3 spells CASSQGIATDTQYF. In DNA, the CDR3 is TGTGCCAGCAGCCAAGGAATAGCGACAGATACGCAGTATTTT.

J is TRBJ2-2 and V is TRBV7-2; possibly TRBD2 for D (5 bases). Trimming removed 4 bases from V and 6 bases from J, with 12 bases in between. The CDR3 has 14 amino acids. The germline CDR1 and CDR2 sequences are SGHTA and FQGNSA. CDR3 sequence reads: CASSSDWAAGELFF. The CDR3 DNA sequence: TGTGCCAGCAGCTCGGACTGGGCCGCCGGGGAGCTGTTTTTT.

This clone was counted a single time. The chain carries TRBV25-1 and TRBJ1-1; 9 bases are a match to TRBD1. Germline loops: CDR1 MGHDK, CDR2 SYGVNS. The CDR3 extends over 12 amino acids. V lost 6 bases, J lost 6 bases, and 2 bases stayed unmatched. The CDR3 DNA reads TGTGCCAGCAGACGACAGGGGGCTGAAGCTTTCTTT. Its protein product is CASRRQGAEAFF.

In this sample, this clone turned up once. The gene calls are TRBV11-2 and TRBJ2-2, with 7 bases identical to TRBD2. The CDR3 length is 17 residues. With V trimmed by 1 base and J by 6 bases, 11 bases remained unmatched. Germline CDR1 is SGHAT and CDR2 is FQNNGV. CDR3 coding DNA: TGTGCCAGCAGCTTAGTAGTTCTTATGGCGGGGGCCGGGGAGCTGTTTTTT. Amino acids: CASSLVVLMAGAGELFF.

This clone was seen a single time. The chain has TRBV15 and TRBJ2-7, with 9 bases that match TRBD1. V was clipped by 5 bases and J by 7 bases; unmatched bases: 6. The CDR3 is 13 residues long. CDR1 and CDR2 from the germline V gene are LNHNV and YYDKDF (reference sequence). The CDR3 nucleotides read TGTGCCACCAGCGGGGGACAGGGTTGGGAGCAGTACTTC. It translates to CATSGGQGWEQYF.